A selection of T cell receptor beta chains follows, all from one sample in a study of CD4 T cells in relation to SARS-CoV-2 and coronaviruses. Profiling relied on immunoSEQ multiplex PCR, and the TCRdb table lists in-frame clones only, not all of them. This sample yields about 65,000 clones, of which 85% to 90% are seen a single time; 1.5% to 2% belongs to the top ten. Specimen: memory CD4+ T cells from PBMCs. The receptors shown here come from a human donor in good health. Both conserved end residues are part of each CDR3. D genes are given only for firm matches. The size of a clone is reported for some rows only, either as once, few or many, or as a class for expanded clones.

v_call: TRBV18
cdr3_length: 14
d_call: .
j_call: TRBJ2-3
clone_size: .
cdr3_nt: TGTGCCAGCTCACCAGCGGGGAGCACAGATACGCAGTATTTT
cdr3_aa: CASSPAGSTDTQYF

v_call: TRBV9
cdr3_length: 15
d_call: TRBD2
j_call: TRBJ2-3
clone_size: .
cdr3_nt: TGTGCCAGCACCGGCGGGACTAGCGGGGGAAATACGCAGTATTTT
cdr3_aa: CASTGGTSGGNTQYF

v_call: TRBV6-5
cdr3_length: 15
d_call: .
j_call: TRBJ1-3
clone_size: .
cdr3_nt: TGTGCCAGCAGTCCCTCGGGGAACTCTGGAAACACCATATATTTT
cdr3_aa: CASSPSGNSGNTIYF

v_call: TRBV5-4
cdr3_length: 14
d_call: TRBD2
j_call: TRBJ2-3
clone_size: .
cdr3_nt: TGTGCCAGCTCGGGGGAGGGGAGAACAAATACGCAGTATTTT
cdr3_aa: CASSGEGRTNTQYF

v_call: TRBV9
cdr3_length: 15
d_call: TRBD2
j_call: TRBJ2-5
clone_size: .
cdr3_nt: TGTGCCAGCAGCGCCCTGACTAGCGGGATTGAGACCCAGTACTTC
cdr3_aa: CASSALTSGIETQYF

v_call: TRBV5-4
cdr3_length: 13
d_call: TRBD1
j_call: TRBJ2-7
clone_size: .
cdr3_nt: TGTGCCAGCAGCTCGGGACAGTTCTACGAGCAGTACTTC
cdr3_aa: CASSSGQFYEQYF

v_call: TRBV5-1
cdr3_length: 15
d_call: .
j_call: TRBJ2-7
clone_size: .
cdr3_nt: TGCGCCAGCAGCTTGGTGGGGACTCCTCCAGGGGGGCAGTACTTC
cdr3_aa: CASSLVGTPPGGQYF

v_call: TRBV27
cdr3_length: 13
d_call: .
j_call: TRBJ2-3
clone_size: once
cdr3_nt: TGTGCCAGCAGTTCATTGAACACAGATACGCAGTATTTT
cdr3_aa: CASSSLNTDTQYF

v_call: TRBV14
cdr3_length: 13
d_call: .
j_call: TRBJ2-5
clone_size: .
cdr3_nt: TGTGCCAGCAGCCAAAATATGAAAGAGACCCAGTACTTC
cdr3_aa: CASSQNMKETQYF

v_call: TRBV21-1
cdr3_length: 8
d_call: .
j_call: TRBJ2-1
clone_size: .
cdr3_nt: TGTGCCAGCAGCAAGGAGTTCTTC
cdr3_aa: CASSKEFF

v_call: TRBV6-5
cdr3_length: 14
d_call: .
j_call: TRBJ1-2
clone_size: .
cdr3_nt: TGTGCCAGCAGTATCCGGGACACTCTCTATGGCTACACCTTC
cdr3_aa: CASSIRDTLYGYTF

v_call: TRBV6-5
cdr3_length: 14
d_call: .
j_call: TRBJ1-2
clone_size: .
cdr3_nt: TGTGCCAGCACCGGGACGGACTCTAACTATGGCTACACCTTC
cdr3_aa: CASTGTDSNYGYTF

v_call: TRBV2
cdr3_length: 15
d_call: .
j_call: TRBJ1-6
clone_size: .
cdr3_nt: TGTGCCAGCAAAAAACTCTGGGCTGATAATTCACCCCTCCACTTT
cdr3_aa: CASKKLWADNSPLHF

v_call: TRBV18
cdr3_length: 16
d_call: .
j_call: TRBJ1-1
clone_size: .
cdr3_nt: TGTGCCAGCTCACGACCGGGACGGCCTCAGAACACTGAAGCTTTCTTT
cdr3_aa: CASSRPGRPQNTEAFF

v_call: TRBV5-6
cdr3_length: 13
d_call: .
j_call: TRBJ1-2
clone_size: few
cdr3_nt: TGTGCCAGCAGCTTGAAAGATAACTATGGCTACACCTTC
cdr3_aa: CASSLKDNYGYTF

v_call: TRBV2
cdr3_length: 14
d_call: .
j_call: TRBJ2-3
clone_size: .
cdr3_nt: TGTGCCAGCAGTGACACCCCCGGGGGAGATACGCAGTATTTT
cdr3_aa: CASSDTPGGDTQYF

v_call: TRBV6-6
cdr3_length: 13
d_call: .
j_call: TRBJ1-1
clone_size: .
cdr3_nt: TGTGCCAGCAGTGGCGGTAGGGAGACTGAAGCTTTCTTT
cdr3_aa: CASSGGRETEAFF

v_call: TRBV18
cdr3_length: 13
d_call: .
j_call: TRBJ2-3
clone_size: .
cdr3_nt: TGTGCCAGCTCGTCCGGTAGTCTGGATACGCAGTATTTT
cdr3_aa: CASSSGSLDTQYF

v_call: TRBV27
cdr3_length: 12
d_call: .
j_call: TRBJ2-1
clone_size: few
cdr3_nt: TGTGCCACCTCGCGGCCGGCGGGTGAGCAGTTCTTC
cdr3_aa: CATSRPAGEQFF

v_call: TRBV7-9
cdr3_length: 11
d_call: .
j_call: TRBJ1-1
clone_size: .
cdr3_nt: TGTGCCAGCACCCGGACTACTGAAGCTTTCTTT
cdr3_aa: CASTRTTEAFF

v_call: TRBV6-5
cdr3_length: 16
d_call: .
j_call: TRBJ1-3
clone_size: .
cdr3_nt: TGTGCCAGCAGTTACTCCCCCCCAGGGTCCGGAAACACCATATATTTT
cdr3_aa: CASSYSPPGSGNTIYF

v_call: TRBV2
cdr3_length: 13
d_call: .
j_call: TRBJ1-5
clone_size: .
cdr3_nt: TGTGCCAGCAGTGAAACTAGCAATCAGCCCCAGCATTTT
cdr3_aa: CASSETSNQPQHF

v_call: TRBV28
cdr3_length: 15
d_call: .
j_call: TRBJ1-6
clone_size: few
cdr3_nt: TGTGCCAGCAGTTTAGGGGGTCCCGTGAATTCACCCCTCCACTTT
cdr3_aa: CASSLGGPVNSPLHF

v_call: TRBV10-3
cdr3_length: 14
d_call: .
j_call: TRBJ2-7
clone_size: .
cdr3_nt: TGTGCCATCAGTGAAGGACAGAGTACCTACGAGCAGTACTTC
cdr3_aa: CAISEGQSTYEQYF

v_call: TRBV29-1
cdr3_length: 14
d_call: TRBD1
j_call: TRBJ1-1
clone_size: .
cdr3_nt: TGCAGCGTTGAAGCGACAGGGGCGAACACTGAAGCTTTCTTT
cdr3_aa: CSVEATGANTEAFF

v_call: TRBV5-4
cdr3_length: 16
d_call: .
j_call: TRBJ2-5
clone_size: .
cdr3_nt: TGTGCCAGCAGCCCCCAGCTGGGGGCCATGAAAGAGACCCAGTACTTC
cdr3_aa: CASSPQLGAMKETQYF

v_call: TRBV6-5
cdr3_length: 14
d_call: TRBD2
j_call: TRBJ2-7
clone_size: .
cdr3_nt: TGTGCCAGCAGGACTAGCGGGATCGACTACGAGCAGTACTTC
cdr3_aa: CASRTSGIDYEQYF

v_call: TRBV5-4
cdr3_length: 13
d_call: .
j_call: TRBJ1-2
clone_size: .
cdr3_nt: TGTGCCAGCAGCTCGACGGCTAACTATGGCTACACCTTC
cdr3_aa: CASSSTANYGYTF

v_call: TRBV19
cdr3_length: 17
d_call: TRBD2
j_call: TRBJ2-3
clone_size: .
cdr3_nt: TGTGCCAGTAGGACCTTCGGACTAGCGGGACTCACAGATACGCAGTATTTT
cdr3_aa: CASRTFGLAGLTDTQYF